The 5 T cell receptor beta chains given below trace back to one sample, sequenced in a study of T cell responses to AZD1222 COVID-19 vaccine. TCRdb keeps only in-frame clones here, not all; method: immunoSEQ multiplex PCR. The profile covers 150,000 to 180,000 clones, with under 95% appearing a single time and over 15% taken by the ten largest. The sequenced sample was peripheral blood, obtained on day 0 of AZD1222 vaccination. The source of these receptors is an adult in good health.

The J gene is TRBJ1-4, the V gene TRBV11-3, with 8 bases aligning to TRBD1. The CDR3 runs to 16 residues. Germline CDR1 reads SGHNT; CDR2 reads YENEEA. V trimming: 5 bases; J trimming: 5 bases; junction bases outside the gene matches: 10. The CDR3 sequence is CASSPGQAKGNEKLFF. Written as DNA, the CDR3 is TGTGCCAGCAGCCCGGGACAGGCGAAGGGGAATGAAAAACTGTTTTTT.

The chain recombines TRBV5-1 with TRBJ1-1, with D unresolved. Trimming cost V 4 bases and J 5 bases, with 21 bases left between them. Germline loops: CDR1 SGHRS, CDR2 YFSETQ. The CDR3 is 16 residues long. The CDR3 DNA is TGCGCCAGCAGCCCGCCTTGGGAGATAGGTGGGACTGAAGCTTTCTTT. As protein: CASSPPWEIGGTEAFF.

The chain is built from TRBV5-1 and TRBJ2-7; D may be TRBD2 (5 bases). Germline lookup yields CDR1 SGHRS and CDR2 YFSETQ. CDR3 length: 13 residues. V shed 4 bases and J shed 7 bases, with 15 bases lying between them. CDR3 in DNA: TGCGCCAGCAGCCCTCGGGAACTCGAGGAGCAGTACTTC. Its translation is CASSPRELEEQYF.

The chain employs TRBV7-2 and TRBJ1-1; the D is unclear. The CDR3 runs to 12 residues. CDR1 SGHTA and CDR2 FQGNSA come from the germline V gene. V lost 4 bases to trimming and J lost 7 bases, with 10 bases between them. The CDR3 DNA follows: TGTGCCAGCAGCTCAGGCCGGGGTGAAGCTTTCTTT. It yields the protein CASSSGRGEAFF.

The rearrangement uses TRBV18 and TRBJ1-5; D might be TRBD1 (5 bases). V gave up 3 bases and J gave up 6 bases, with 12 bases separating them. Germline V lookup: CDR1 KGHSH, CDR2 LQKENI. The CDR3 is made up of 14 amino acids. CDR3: CASSPGGWGQPQHF. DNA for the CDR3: TGTGCCAGCTCACCGGGGGGATGGGGTCAGCCCCAGCATTTT.